Each of the 21 T cell receptor beta chains below was sequenced from the same sample in a study of blood T cell repertoires in COVID-19 (dated by TCRdb to 2019 to 2021). The method behind the library was the immunoSEQ multiplex PCR assay. TCRdb stores this immuneACCESS table with in-frame sequences only. Part of the clones is absent; in the studies checked, under half of the shortfall reflects unresolved V genes, and no reason is known for the rest. This sample has some 80,000 clones in its table, and about four fifths of those were observed once. The ten largest clonotypes hold around a third of the sample. The sample was peripheral blood. The receptors were sampled from a woman between 70 and 85 years old with acute or convalescent COVID-19.

This chain links TRBV28 with TRBJ1-6; the match to TRBD1 covers 11 bases. The CDR3 covers 17 residues. CDR1 and CDR2 (germline): MDHEN, SYDVKM. Trimming at V came to 8 bases and at J to 10 bases, leaving 16 bases not matched to a gene. Here the CDR3 reads CASRPARGQGVRSPLHF. The CDR3 nucleotides are TGTGCCAGCCGGCCGGCCCGGGGACAGGGGGTCCGGTCACCCCTCCACTTT.

This clone was recorded a few times. The CDR3 reads CSVEQGATEAFF. In DNA form, the CDR3 reads TGCAGCGTTGAGCAGGGGGCTACTGAAGCTTTCTTT. The chain is built from TRBV29-1 and TRBJ1-1; TRBD1 agrees at 8 bases. Per the germline V gene, CDR1 is SQVTM and CDR2 is ANQGSEA. J gave up 5 bases and V 3 bases, and 2 bases lay outside the gene matches. The CDR3 spans 12 residues.

The chain is built from TRBV29-1 and TRBJ2-3; D is uncertain. CDR3 length equals 15 residues. Germline loops: CDR1 SQVTM, CDR2 ANQGSEA. Trimming took 3 bases from V and 1 from J, leaving 14 bases between them. The CDR3 sequence is CSVDQRTPGTDTQYF. CDR3 bases: TGCAGCGTTGATCAGCGTACTCCCGGCACAGATACGCAGTATTTT.

The chain is built from TRBV11-2 and TRBJ1-3; 8 nucleotides line up with TRBD1. CDR3 length: 16 residues. Trimming cost V 6 bases and J 0 bases; bases outside gene matches: 7. The germline gives CDR1 SGHAT, CDR2 FQNNGV. The CDR3 sequence: CASSPFTGGSGNTIYF. CDR3 sequence (DNA): TGTGCCAGCAGTCCTTTCACAGGGGGCTCTGGAAACACCATATATTTT.

The chain links TRBV4-2 to TRBJ1-2; 9 bases align to TRBD1. J lost 7 bases, V lost 4 bases, and 7 bases had no gene match. Looked up from germline, CDR1 is LGHNA and CDR2 is YNFKEQ. The CDR3 length is 14 residues. The CDR3 loop reads CASSPGDRATGYTF. The DNA for the CDR3 is TGTGCCAGCAGCCCCGGGGACAGGGCAACTGGCTACACCTTC.

The chain recombines TRBV14 with TRBJ1-2; TRBD1 matches 7 bases. Germline assignment: CDR1 SGHDN and CDR2 FVKESK. V shed 4 bases, J shed 8 bases, and the junction held 13 bases outside the gene matches. This CDR3 is 15 amino acids long. CDR3 residues: CASSREVTGVEGYTF. CDR3 nucleotide sequence: TGTGCCAGCAGCCGCGAGGTCACAGGGGTGGAAGGCTACACCTTC.

The chain carries TRBV2 and TRBJ2-2; TRBD2 matches 11 bases. The V gene end was trimmed by 6 bases and the J gene end by 6 bases; junction bases not matched to a gene: 0. The CDR3 extends over 13 amino acids. Germline V gene sequence: CDR1 SNHLY, CDR2 FYNNEI. The CDR3 DNA is TGTGCCAGCAGACTAGCGGGAGCCGGGGAGCTGTTTTTT. Translating gives CASRLAGAGELFF.

The chain uses TRBV4-1 and TRBJ2-7, with 7 bases identical to TRBD2. CDR1 and CDR2 from the germline V gene are MGHRA and YSYEKL. Trimming cost V 7 bases and J 3 bases; bases outside gene matches: 12. The CDR3 contains 15 residues. The CDR3 DNA is TGCGCCAGCACTCTCCGGGCGGGAGACAACTACGAGCAGTACTTC. Amino acid sequence: CASTLRAGDNYEQYF.

The sample holds a few counts of this clone. The rearrangement uses TRBV2 and TRBJ1-1, with 9 nucleotides matching TRBD1. The CDR3 has 15 residues. CDR1 SNHLY and CDR2 FYNNEI come from the germline V gene. The ends lost 2 bases at V and 3 bases at J; junction bases unmatched: 4. In DNA form, the CDR3 reads TGTGCCAGCAGTGAAACGGGGACAGGGTACACTGAAGCTTTCTTT. Its protein product is CASSETGTGYTEAFF.

This clone has ten or more counts. The chain joins TRBV5-3 to TRBJ1-3; D is undetermined. TRBV5-3 falls under the ORF class, with uncertain function. The CDR3 is 15 amino acids. The V end lost 0 bases, the J end lost 3 bases, and 10 bases lay between the germline ends. The CDR3 DNA is TGTGCCAGAAGCTTGGGCCGTCGGGGTGGAAACACCATATATTTT. It yields the protein CARSLGRRGGNTIYF.

This chain links TRBV9 with TRBJ1-3; no reliable D call. CDR1 and CDR2 from the germline V gene are SGDLS and YYNGEE. The CDR3 length is 13 residues. V was cut by 3 bases and J by 8 bases, with 12 bases left in between. The CDR3 region has the DNA TGTGCCAGCAGCGCCGGACTCCAAGACACCATATATTTT. Translation: CASSAGLQDTIYF.

This chain connects TRBV2 to TRBJ2-1; D might be TRBD1 (5 bases). The V end was cut by 6 bases, the J end by 7 bases, with 10 bases between. The germline V gene has CDR1 SNHLY and CDR2 FYNNEI. The CDR3 contains 12 residues. The CDR3 bases are TGTGCCAGCAGACGGACAAATAATGAGCAGTTCTTC. Translated: CASRRTNNEQFF.

This clone was seen a handful of times. V is TRBV6-6 and J is TRBJ2-1; TRBD2 matches at 11 bases. The germline CDR1 and CDR2 sequences are MNHNY and SVGAGI (reference sequence). V was pared by 5 bases and J by 4 bases, with 4 bases of the junction left unmatched. The CDR3 runs to 15 residues. The chain's CDR3 is CASSAGTSGYNEQFF. As DNA, the CDR3 is TGTGCCAGCAGTGCCGGGACTAGCGGATACAATGAGCAGTTCTTC.

The chain has TRBV15 and TRBJ2-1; a weak D match, TRBD2 (5 bases). CDR1 LNHNV and CDR2 YYDKDF come from the germline V gene (reference sequence). V was shortened by 6 bases and J by 5 bases, with 17 bases between the two germline ends. The CDR3 sequence is 15 residues long. For the CDR3, the DNA is TGTGCCACCAGGAGCGGAGGTGGGAAACACAATGAGCAGTTCTTC. This encodes CATRSGGGKHNEQFF.

Only a few counts were recorded for this clone. The genes are TRBV18 and TRBJ1-3; 7 bases map to TRBD1. Germline loops: CDR1 KGHSH, CDR2 LQKENI. CDR3 size: 16 residues. V gave up 4 bases and J gave up 0 bases; unmatched junction bases: 6. CDR3 sequence: CASSLDRDFSGNTIYF. In DNA, the CDR3 is TGTGCCAGCTCACTCGACAGGGACTTCTCTGGAAACACCATATATTTT.

V is TRBV11-2 and J is TRBJ2-3; TRBD2 agrees at 8 bases. Germline assignment: CDR1 SGHAT and CDR2 FQNNGV. Trimming cost V 3 bases and J 3 bases; bases outside gene matches: 8. The length of the CDR3 is 16 residues. The CDR3 reads CASSFGTRGSTDTQYF. The CDR3 DNA sequence: TGTGCCAGCAGCTTCGGGACTAGAGGTTCTACAGATACGCAGTATTTT.

V is TRBV7-9 and J is TRBJ2-1, with 11 positions matching TRBD1. The CDR3 runs 18 residues. Germline V gene data show CDR1 as SEHNR and CDR2 as FQNEAQ (reference sequence). V was pared by 3 bases and J by 1 base, with 8 bases of the junction left unmatched. In DNA, the CDR3 is TGTGCCAGCAGCTTTTCATTGGGACAGGGGGAGTCCTACAATGAGCAGTTCTTC. Residues: CASSFSLGQGESYNEQFF. Full variable domain (missing parts from reference TRBV7-9 and TRBJ2-1): DTGVSQNPRHKITKRGQNVTFRCDPISEHNRLYWYRQTLGQGPEFLTYFQNEAQLEKSRLLSDRFSAERPKGSFSTLEIQRTEQGDSAMYLCASSFSLGQGESYNEQFFGPGTRLTVL.

V and J are TRBV7-9 and TRBJ1-3; the match to TRBD1 covers 7 bases. Trimming removed 1 base from V and 0 bases from J; junction bases left unmatched: 9. This CDR3 comprises 18 residues. Germline V gives CDR1 SEHNR, CDR2 FQNEAQ (reference sequence). CDR3 nucleotides: TGTGCCAGCAGCTTAGGAGGGACAGCAGCCTACTCTGGAAACACCATATATTTT. Translation gives CASSLGGTAAYSGNTIYF.

This chain links TRBV5-4 with TRBJ2-1; TRBD2 matches at 8 bases. Unmatched junction bases numbered 15, after V lost 4 bases and J lost 6 bases. CDR1 and CDR2 from the germline V gene are SGHNT and YYREEE (reference sequence). The CDR3 covers 17 residues. CDR3 protein: CASSPRISGTNTNEQFF. CDR3 nucleotides: TGTGCCAGCAGCCCGAGAATTAGCGGGACCAACACCAATGAGCAGTTCTTC.

CDR3 DNA sequence: TGTGCCAGTAGTATATCGAGGGAGGGCCAGCCCCAGCATTTT. Translation: CASSISREGQPQHF. The chain is built from TRBV19 and TRBJ1-5; D unclear. Trimming shortened V by 2 bases and J by 7 bases, and 12 bases separated the two germline ends. Germline loops: CDR1 LNHDA, CDR2 SQIVND (reference sequence). The CDR3 is 14 amino acids.

V gene TRBV25-1 combines with J gene TRBJ1-1; D not resolved. Germline V gives CDR1 MGHDK, CDR2 SYGVNS. The CDR3 consists of 14 residues. Trimming removed 6 bases at V and 6 bases at J, with 17 bases between. The CDR3 region has the DNA TGTGCCAGCAGGGAGGCAGTAGGCGACGCTGAAGCTTTCTTT. Encoded protein: CASREAVGDAEAFF.